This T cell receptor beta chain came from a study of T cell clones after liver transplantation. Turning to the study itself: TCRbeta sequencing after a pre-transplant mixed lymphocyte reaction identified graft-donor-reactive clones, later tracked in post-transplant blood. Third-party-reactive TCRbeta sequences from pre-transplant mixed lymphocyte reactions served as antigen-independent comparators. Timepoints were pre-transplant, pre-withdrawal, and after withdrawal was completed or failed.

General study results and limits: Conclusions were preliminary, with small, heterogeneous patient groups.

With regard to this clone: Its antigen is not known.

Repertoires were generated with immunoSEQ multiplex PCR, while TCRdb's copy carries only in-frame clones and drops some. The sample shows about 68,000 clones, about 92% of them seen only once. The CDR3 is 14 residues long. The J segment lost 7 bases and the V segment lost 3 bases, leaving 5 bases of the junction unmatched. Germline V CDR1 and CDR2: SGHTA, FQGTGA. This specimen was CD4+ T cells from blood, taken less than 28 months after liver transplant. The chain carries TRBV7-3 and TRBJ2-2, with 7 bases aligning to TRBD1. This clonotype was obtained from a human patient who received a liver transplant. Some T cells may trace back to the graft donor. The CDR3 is CASSFDRASGELFF. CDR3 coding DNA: TGTGCCAGCAGCTTCGACAGGGCCAGCGGGGAGCTGTTTTTT.